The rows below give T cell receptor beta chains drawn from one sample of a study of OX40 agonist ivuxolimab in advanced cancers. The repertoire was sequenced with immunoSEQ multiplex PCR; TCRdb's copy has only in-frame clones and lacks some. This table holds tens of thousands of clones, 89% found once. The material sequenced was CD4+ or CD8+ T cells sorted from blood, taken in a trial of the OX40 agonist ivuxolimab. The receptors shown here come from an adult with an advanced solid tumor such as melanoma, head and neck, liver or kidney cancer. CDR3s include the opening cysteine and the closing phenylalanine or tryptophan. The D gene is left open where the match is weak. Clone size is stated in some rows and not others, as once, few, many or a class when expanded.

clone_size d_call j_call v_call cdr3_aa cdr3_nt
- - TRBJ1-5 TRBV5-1 CASRVGGADNQPQHF TGCGCCAGCAGGGTAGGGGGGGCGGACAATCAGCCCCAGCATTTT
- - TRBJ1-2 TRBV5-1 CASSLAAGRRDYGYTF TGCGCCAGCAGCTTGGCGGCGGGCCGCCGCGACTATGGCTACACCTTC
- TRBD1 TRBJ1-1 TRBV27 CASQRRGQTINTEAFF TGTGCCAGTCAAAGGAGGGGGCAAACGATTAACACTGAAGCTTTCTTT
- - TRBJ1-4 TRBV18 CASSVSTGSNEKLFF TGTGCCAGCTCCGTGTCGACAGGATCTAATGAAAAACTGTTTTTT
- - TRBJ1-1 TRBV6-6 CASSYGERDTEAFF TGTGCCAGCAGTTACGGGGAGAGGGACACTGAAGCTTTCTTT
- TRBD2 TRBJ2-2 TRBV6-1 CASTRREGSPGELFF TGTGCCAGCACGCGGCGGGAGGGCTCCCCCGGGGAGCTGTTTTTT
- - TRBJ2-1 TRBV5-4 CASSGLGWGTNEQFF TGTGCCAGCAGCGGGTTGGGTTGGGGTACGAATGAGCAGTTCTTC
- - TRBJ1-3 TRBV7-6 CASSSRTGNTIYF TGTGCCAGCAGCTCCAGGACAGGAAACACCATATATTTT
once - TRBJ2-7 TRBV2 CASSAGLLIYEQYF TGTGCCAGCTCCGCGGGACTCCTGATCTACGAGCAGTACTTC
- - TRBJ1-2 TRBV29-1 CSVEDRRGNYGYTF TGCAGCGTTGAAGATCGCAGAGGGAACTATGGCTACACCTTC
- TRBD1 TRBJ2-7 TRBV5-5 CASSIGQGAQYEQYF TGTGCCAGCAGCATTGGACAGGGGGCGCAGTACGAGCAGTACTTC
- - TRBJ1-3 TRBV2 CASTSADGYSGNTIYF TGTGCCAGCACAAGCGCAGACGGATACTCTGGAAACACCATATATTTT
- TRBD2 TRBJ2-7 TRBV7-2 CASSPTSGITYEQYF TGTGCCAGCAGCCCCACTAGCGGGATCACCTACGAGCAGTACTTC
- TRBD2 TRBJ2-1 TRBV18 CASCYKPGGHEQFF TGTGCCAGCTGCTACAAACCGGGAGGGCACGAGCAGTTCTTC
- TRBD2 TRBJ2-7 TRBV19 CASRAGDLPYEQYF TGTGCCAGTAGGGCGGGGGACTTACCCTACGAGCAGTACTTC
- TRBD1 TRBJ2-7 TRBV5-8 CASSGTGASYEQYF TGTGCCAGCAGTGGGACAGGGGCCTCCTACGAGCAGTACTTC
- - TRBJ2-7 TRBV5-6 CASSFQGLPYEQYF TGTGCCAGCAGCTTCCAGGGATTGCCCTACGAGCAGTACTTC
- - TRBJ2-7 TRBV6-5 CASGATYEQYF TGTGCCAGCGGGGCTACCTACGAGCAGTACTTC
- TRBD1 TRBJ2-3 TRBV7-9 CASSNRGPDTQYF TGTGCCAGCAGTAACAGGGGGCCAGATACGCAGTATTTT
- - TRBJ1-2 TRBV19 CASSIDSAYGYTF TGTGCCAGTAGTATAGACAGCGCCTATGGCTACACCTTC
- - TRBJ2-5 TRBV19 CASSRQFPKGETQYF TGTGCCAGTAGCCGACAGTTTCCGAAGGGGGAGACCCAGTACTTC
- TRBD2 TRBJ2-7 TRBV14 CASSLLTSGSREQYF TGTGCCAGCAGCCTCCTTACTAGCGGGAGTCGCGAGCAGTACTTC
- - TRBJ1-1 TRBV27 CASSLLGADTEAFF TGTGCCAGCAGTTTACTGGGGGCGGACACTGAAGCTTTCTTT
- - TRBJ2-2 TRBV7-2 CASSPLPRTALGGELFF TGTGCCAGCAGCCCGCTCCCCAGAACCGCTTTGGGCGGGGAGCTGTTTTTT
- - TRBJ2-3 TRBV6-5 CASNGEGTDTQYF TGTGCCAGCAATGGGGAAGGCACAGATACGCAGTATTTT
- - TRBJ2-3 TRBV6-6 CASSTGGVAHTDTQYF TGTGCCAGCAGTACCGGTGGGGTCGCACACACAGATACGCAGTATTTT
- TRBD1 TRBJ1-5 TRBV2 CASSDQTGGFPQPQHF TGTGCCAGCAGTGACCAGACAGGGGGTTTCCCTCAGCCCCAGCATTTT
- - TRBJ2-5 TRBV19 CASSITAGETQYF TGTGCCAGTAGTATAACCGCAGGAGAGACCCAGTACTTC
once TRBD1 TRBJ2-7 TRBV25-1 CASSRPGTGFYEQYF TGTGCCAGCAGTCGACCCGGGACAGGCTTCTACGAGCAGTACTTC
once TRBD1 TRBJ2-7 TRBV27 CASSSPHSGTGSFEQYF TGTGCCAGCAGTTCCCCACACTCCGGGACAGGGTCTTTCGAGCAGTACTTC
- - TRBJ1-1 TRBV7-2 CASSLTQGLEAFF TGTGCCAGCAGCTTGACCCAGGGGCTTGAAGCTTTCTTT
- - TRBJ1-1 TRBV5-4 CASSLDWTEAFF TGTGCCAGCAGCCTAGATTGGACTGAAGCTTTCTTT
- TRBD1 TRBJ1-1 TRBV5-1 CASSARDRGLTPTEAFF TGCGCCAGCAGCGCCCGGGACAGGGGGCTGACCCCAACTGAAGCTTTCTTT
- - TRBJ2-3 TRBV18 CASSPHDQPTDTQYF TGTGCCAGCTCACCACACGACCAACCCACAGATACGCAGTATTTT
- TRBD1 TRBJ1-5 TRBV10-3 CATNGQGASNQPQHF TGTGCCACGAATGGGCAGGGGGCGAGCAATCAGCCCCAGCATTTT
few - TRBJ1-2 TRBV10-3 CAISEGGDYGYTF TGTGCCATCAGTGAGGGGGGCGACTATGGCTACACCTTC
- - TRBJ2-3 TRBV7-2 CASSPGYTETDTQYF TGTGCCAGCAGCCCTGGGTATACAGAGACAGATACGCAGTATTTT
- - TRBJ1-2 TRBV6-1 CATTSDTYGYTF TGTGCCACCACCTCCGACACCTATGGCTACACCTTC
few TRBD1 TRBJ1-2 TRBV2 CASSANPGQGNYGYTF TGTGCCAGCAGCGCAAACCCCGGACAGGGGAACTATGGCTACACCTTC
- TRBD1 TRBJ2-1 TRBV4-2 CASSQETGGKNEQFF TGTGCCAGCAGCCAAGAAACAGGGGGCAAAAATGAGCAGTTCTTC
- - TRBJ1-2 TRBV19 CASSILQSVPIYGYTF TGTGCCAGTAGTATCCTACAATCAGTACCGATCTATGGCTACACCTTC
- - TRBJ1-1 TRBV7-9 CASSLSQGHTEAFF TGTGCCAGCAGCTTATCACAGGGCCACACTGAAGCTTTCTTT
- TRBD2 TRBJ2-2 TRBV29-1 CSATIGTSARILFF TGCAGCGCTACGATCGGGACTAGCGCAAGAATCCTGTTTTTT
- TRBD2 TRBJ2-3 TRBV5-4 CASSTGLAGPMDTQYF TGTGCCAGCAGCACAGGACTAGCGGGACCCATGGATACGCAGTATTTT
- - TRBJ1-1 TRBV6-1 CASSEWGGNTEAFF TGTGCCAGCAGTGAATGGGGGGGTAACACTGAAGCTTTCTTT
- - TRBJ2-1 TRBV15 CATSRDLGVSYNEQFF TGTGCCACCAGCAGAGATCTTGGGGTCTCCTACAATGAGCAGTTCTTC
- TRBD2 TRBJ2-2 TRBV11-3 CASKRTSGSRELFF TGTGCCAGCAAGAGGACTAGCGGGAGCCGGGAGCTGTTTTTT
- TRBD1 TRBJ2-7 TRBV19 CASSAAGTGGAVGSYEQYF TGTGCCAGTAGTGCGGCCGGGACAGGGGGTGCGGTGGGGTCCTACGAGCAGTACTTC
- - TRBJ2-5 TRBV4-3 CASSQGPGSQETQYF TGCGCCAGCAGCCAGGGCCCAGGGTCTCAAGAGACCCAGTACTTC
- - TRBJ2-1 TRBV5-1 CASTPDADSYNEQFF TGCGCCAGCACTCCGGACGCAGACTCCTACAATGAGCAGTTCTTC
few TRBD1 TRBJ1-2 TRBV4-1 CASSQDPRTGAAF TGCGCCAGCAGCCAAGACCCCCGGACAGGAGCCGCTTTC
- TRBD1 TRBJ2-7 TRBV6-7 CASSYRDRAHEQYF TGTGCCAGCAGTTACCGGGACAGGGCCCACGAGCAGTACTTC
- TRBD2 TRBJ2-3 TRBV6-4 CASSDRTSGRPDTQYF TGTGCCAGCAGTGACCGGACTAGCGGGAGACCAGATACGCAGTATTTT
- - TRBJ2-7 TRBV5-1 CASRQGSYEQYF TGCGCCAGCAGGCAGGGGTCCTACGAGCAGTACTTC
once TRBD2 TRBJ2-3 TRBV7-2 CASSLTSGMADTQYF TGTGCCAGCAGCTTGACTAGCGGGATGGCAGATACGCAGTATTTT
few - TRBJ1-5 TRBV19 CASSITGPANQPQHF TGTGCCAGTAGTATCACAGGGCCTGCCAATCAGCCCCAGCATTTT